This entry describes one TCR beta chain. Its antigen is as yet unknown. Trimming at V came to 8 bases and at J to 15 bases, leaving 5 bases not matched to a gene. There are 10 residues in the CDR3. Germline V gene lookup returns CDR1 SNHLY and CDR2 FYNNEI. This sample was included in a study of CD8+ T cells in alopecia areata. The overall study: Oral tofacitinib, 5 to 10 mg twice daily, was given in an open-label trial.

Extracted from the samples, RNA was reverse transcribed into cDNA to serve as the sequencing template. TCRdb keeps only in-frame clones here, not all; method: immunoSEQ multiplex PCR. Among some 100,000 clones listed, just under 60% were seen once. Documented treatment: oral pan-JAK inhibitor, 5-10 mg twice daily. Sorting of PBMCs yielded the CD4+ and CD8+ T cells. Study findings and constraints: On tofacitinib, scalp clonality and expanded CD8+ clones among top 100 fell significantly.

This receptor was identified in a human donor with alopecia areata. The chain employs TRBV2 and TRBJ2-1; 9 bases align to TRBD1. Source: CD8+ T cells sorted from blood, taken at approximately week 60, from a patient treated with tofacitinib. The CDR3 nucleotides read TGTGCCAGCCGGGGACAGGGTTGGTTCTTC. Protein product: CASRGQGWFF.